Below are 30 T cell receptor beta chains sequenced from a single sample in a study of blood T cells in healthy people across ages (dated by TCRdb to the mid-2010s). To prepare the library, 5' RACE was applied. For sequencing, an Illumina HiSeq 2500 was employed. The second PCR ran for roughly 7 to 11 cycles and used a J-beta primer mix along with a sample-barcoded 5' primer. Using fastp at Q25 and MiXCR, TCRdb reprocessed the public reads and kept productive beta chains. Each CDR3 protein gets just one entry, which takes the most common genes and DNA from the rows behind it. In this sample the table shows about 1,500,000 distinct CDR3 sequences, around two fifths of which occur a single time. Jointly, the top ten make up 6.5% to 10% of the sample. The specimen sequenced was blood. The receptors come from a woman aged 18-29 years in good health.

The genes are TRBV11-2 and TRBJ2-1; D perhaps matches TRBD1 (6 bases). Germline V lookup: CDR1 SGHAT, CDR2 FQNNGV. This CDR3 comprises 14 residues. V was cut by 2 bases and J by 5 bases, with 10 bases left in between. The CDR3 reads CASSLTGWNNEQFF. The CDR3 bases are TGTGCCAGCAGCTTAACAGGGTGGAACAATGAGCAGTTCTTC.

This clonotype has just a few counts. This chain connects TRBV5-1 to TRBJ2-7; 12 bases are a match to TRBD2. Looked up from germline, CDR1 is SGHRS and CDR2 is YFSETQ. The CDR3 totals 15 residues. Trimming cost V 7 bases and J 4 bases; bases outside gene matches: 9. CDR3 in amino acids: CASCSASGRGYEQYF. CDR3 sequence (DNA): TGCGCCAGCTGTTCGGCTAGCGGGAGGGGATACGAGCAGTACTTC.

This clonotype was recorded at least ten times. The chain links TRBV4-1 to TRBJ2-1, with a possible D match to TRBD1 (5 bases). V was shortened by 0 bases and J by 1 base, with 16 bases between the two germline ends. The CDR3 is 18 residues long. The germline V gene has CDR1 MGHRA and CDR2 YSYEKL. DNA of the CDR3: TGCGCCAGCAGCCAAGAAGGGTGGGCAGGGCTGTCCTACAATGAGCAGTTCTTC. The encoded protein is CASSQEGWAGLSYNEQFF.

V gene TRBV28 combines with J gene TRBJ2-1, with TRBD2 matching 10 bases. V shed 2 bases, J shed 0 bases, and the junction held 13 bases outside the gene matches. Germline CDR1 MDHEN, CDR2 SYDVKM. The CDR3 totals 20 residues. CDR3 region: CASSLVFGLAGDFSYNEQFF. CDR3 coding DNA: TGTGCCAGCAGTTTAGTTTTCGGGCTAGCGGGAGACTTCTCCTACAATGAGCAGTTCTTC. Full variable domain (outside the CDR3, taken from reference TRBV28 and TRBJ2-1): DVKVTQSSRYLVKRTGEKVFLECVQDMDHENMFWYRQDPGLGLRLIYFSYDVKMKEKGDIPEGYSVSREKKERFSLILESASTNQTSMYLCASSLVFGLAGDFSYNEQFFGPGTRLTVL.

CDR3 loop: CSARQGGSNYGYTF. The CDR3 nucleotides read TGCAGTGCTCGCCAGGGAGGGTCGAACTATGGCTACACCTTC. The chain couples TRBV20-1 to TRBJ1-2; D is perhaps TRBD1 (5 bases). Looked up from germline, CDR1 is DFQATT and CDR2 is SNEGSKA (reference sequence). V was shortened by 5 bases and J by 2 bases, with 15 bases between the two germline ends. The CDR3 length is 14 residues.

The chain employs TRBV29-1 and TRBJ1-4, with D possibly matching TRBD1 (5 bases). Germline V CDR1 and CDR2: SQVTM, ANQGSEA. CDR3 length equals 14 residues. V gave up 0 bases and J gave up 7 bases, with 12 bases separating them. The CDR3 DNA follows: TGCAGCGTTGAAGATTCTGGGGCGGGTGAAAAACTGTTTTTT. This gives the protein CSVEDSGAGEKLFF.

This chain links TRBV29-1 with TRBJ2-3; 8 nucleotides line up with TRBD2. Germline V CDR1 and CDR2: SQVTM, ANQGSEA. Trimming at V came to 5 bases and at J to 5 bases, leaving 9 bases not matched to a gene. The CDR3 consists of 14 residues. The CDR3 DNA reads TGCAGCGTTCAAGGGACTAGGTCGCAAGATACGCAGTATTTT. Translation gives CSVQGTRSQDTQYF.

The chain combines TRBV10-2 with TRBJ2-3; TRBD2 matches at 10 bases. The CDR3 consists of 19 residues. Germline CDR1 and CDR2: WSHSY and SAAADI. V was clipped by 6 bases and J by 0 bases; unmatched bases: 15. The chain's CDR3 is CASSPVVAGGSPSTDTQYF. In DNA, the CDR3 is TGCGCCAGCAGCCCTGTCGTAGCGGGAGGCTCCCCTAGCACAGATACGCAGTATTTT.

V and J are TRBV2 and TRBJ1-2; D is possibly TRBD1 (5 bases). CDR3 length: 14 amino acids. V lost 6 bases, J lost 8 bases, and 19 bases lay in between. The V gene's germline CDR1 is SNHLY and CDR2 FYNNEI. CDR3 residues: CASSVLGTLGGYTF. The CDR3, as DNA: TGTGCCAGCAGCGTTCTAGGGACGCTGGGGGGCTACACCTTC.

The rearrangement links TRBV20-1 to TRBJ1-5; 8 positions agree with TRBD1. V lost 4 bases, J lost 1 base, and 6 bases stayed unmatched. Germline V gene lookup returns CDR1 DFQATT and CDR2 SNEGSKA (reference sequence). The CDR3 spans 15 residues. In DNA, the CDR3 is TGCAGTGCTACAGGGGGCACAGGGAGCAATCAGCCCCAGCATTTT. The encoded protein is CSATGGTGSNQPQHF.

Note on this clonotype: The junction departs from germline at one end; a sequencing error may be responsible. This rearrangement joins TRBV12-3 or TRBV12-4 to TRBJ2-4; tentative D call: TRBD1 (5 bases). This CDR3 is built from 17 residues. CDR3 region: CACSFAGASEAKNIQYF. CDR3 nucleotide sequence: TGTGCCTGCAGTTTCGCTGGGGCCAGTGAAGCCAAAAACATTCAGTACTTC.

In this sample, this clonotype turned up once. CDR3 DNA sequence: TGCGCCAGCAGCTTGGATACAGGAACACAGAACACTGAAGCTTTCTTT. As protein: CASSLDTGTQNTEAFF. The genes are TRBV5-1 and TRBJ1-1; weak D call: TRBD1 (5 bases). This CDR3 has 16 amino acids. CDR1 and CDR2 (germline): SGHRS, YFSETQ. V lost 0 bases to trimming and J lost 1 base, with 13 bases between them.

The chain links TRBV20-1 to TRBJ2-7, with a possible D match to TRBD2 (7 bases). This CDR3 contains 15 residues. In germline, CDR1 is DFQATT, CDR2 SNEGSKA (reference sequence). V dropped 3 bases and J dropped 3 bases, with 18 bases sitting between them. The CDR3 DNA is TGCAGTGCTAGTCTTCTGCGCGGGGGCCTCTACGAGCAGTACTTC. Protein product: CSASLLRGGLYEQYF.

In its sample, this clonotype was seen a few times. The rearrangement joins TRBV20-1 to TRBJ1-6, with TRBD1 matching 9 bases. The germline V gene has CDR1 DFQATT and CDR2 SNEGSKA (reference sequence). The CDR3 contains 13 residues. The V gene end was trimmed by 5 bases and the J gene end by 7 bases; junction bases not matched to a gene: 3. CDR3 bases: TGCAGTGCTGGGGACAGGGTAAATTCACCCCTCCACTTT. This codes for CSAGDRVNSPLHF.

This rearrangement joins TRBV6-5 to TRBJ2-1; no definite D call. From germline, CDR1 is MNHEY and CDR2 SVGAGI. The CDR3 is 15 amino acids. The V end was cut by 6 bases, the J end by 1 base, with 13 bases between. The CDR3 sequence is CASRPPKASYNEQFF. The CDR3 nucleotides are TGTGCCAGCAGGCCTCCAAAAGCTTCCTACAATGAGCAGTTCTTC.

The chain couples TRBV11-3 to TRBJ2-5; 10 bases match TRBD1. V shed 5 bases and J 3 bases; nucleotides not matched to a gene: 9. Germline V gene lookup returns CDR1 SGHNT and CDR2 YENEEA. The CDR3 length is 16 residues. CDR3 in amino acids: CASSPRDRGGKETQYF. CDR3 sequence (DNA): TGTGCCAGCAGCCCCCGGGACAGGGGAGGGAAAGAGACCCAGTACTTC.

This clonotype was counted only a few times. The chain links TRBV4-1 to TRBJ2-7; the D call may be TRBD1 or TRBD2 (5 bases each). CDR1 is MGHRA, CDR2 YSYEKL, per germline. Deletions cut 0 bases from V and 10 bases from J, with 16 bases between. This CDR3 has 14 amino acids. CDR3 coding DNA: TGCGCCAGCAGCCAAGAGGGCTCCCCGGGGCCCCAGTACTTC. Its protein is CASSQEGSPGPQYF.

Concerning this clonotype itself: At one end the junction does not follow the germline gene, possibly because of a read error. This sequence joins TRBV28 and TRBJ2-1, with 8 bases aligning to TRBD2. Germline CDR1 MDHEN, CDR2 SYDVKM. This CDR3 spans 18 amino acids. The CDR3 loop is CANSFYLAGRSSYNEQFF. CDR3 coding DNA: TGTGCCAACAGTTTTTATCTAGCGGGCCGTAGCTCCTACAATGAGCAGTTCTTC.

The chain links TRBV7-9 to TRBJ2-7; 8 bases line up with TRBD2. CDR3 length equals 15 residues. Germline CDR1 SEHNR, CDR2 FQNEAQ (reference sequence). V was clipped by 0 bases and J by 3 bases; unmatched bases: 4. DNA for the CDR3: TGTGCCAGCAGCTTAGCGGGGACTAGAGACTACGAGCAGTACTTC. Protein product: CASSLAGTRDYEQYF.

V gene TRBV4-2 combines with J gene TRBJ2-7, with D perhaps matching TRBD1 (6 bases). Looked up from germline, CDR1 is LGHNA and CDR2 is YNFKEQ. Trimming stripped 1 base from V and 7 bases from J, with 17 bases between. The CDR3 covers 15 residues. In DNA, the CDR3 is TGTGCCAGCAGCCAAGTGCAGGTTGGGGACAATGAGCAGTACTTC. Amino acids: CASSQVQVGDNEQYF.

The V and J genes are TRBV6-8 and TRBJ2-5; 8 nucleotides align to TRBD1. Looked up from germline, CDR1 is MNHGY and CDR2 is SAAAGT. V dropped 2 bases and J dropped 4; count of bases not matched to a gene: 9. This CDR3 contains 16 residues. The CDR3 nucleotides are TGTGCCAGCAGTTACCCGACAGGGGCGTTGGTAGAGACCCAGTACTTC. It codes for CASSYPTGALVETQYF.

The CDR3 bases are TGCGCCAGCAGCCAAGCCCCAGGGGGAAGCACAGATACGCAGTATTTT. This translates into CASSQAPGGSTDTQYF. The rearrangement uses TRBV4-1 and TRBJ2-3; 7 bases are a match to TRBD1. Germline V gene data show CDR1 as MGHRA and CDR2 as YSYEKL. The CDR3 runs 16 residues. V was clipped by 1 base and J by 0 bases; unmatched bases: 4.

The sample holds many counts of this clonotype. V gene TRBV27 combines with J gene TRBJ2-7; D call uncertain. The CDR3 is 13 amino acids. Trimming removed 5 bases at V and 5 bases at J, with 13 bases between. Looked up from germline, CDR1 is MNHEY and CDR2 is SMNVEV (reference sequence). CDR3 in amino acids: CASSENSLHEQYF. In nucleotides, the CDR3 is TGTGCCAGCAGTGAAAACTCGCTCCACGAGCAGTACTTC.

This chain uses TRBV5-1 with TRBJ1-5; 8 bases fit TRBD1. In germline, CDR1 is SGHRS, CDR2 YFSETQ. The CDR3 is 15 amino acids. V shed 3 bases, J shed 4 bases, and the junction held 6 bases outside the gene matches. The CDR3 loop is CASSSTTGDNQPQHF. The CDR3 region has the DNA TGCGCCAGCAGCTCCACGACAGGGGATAATCAGCCCCAGCATTTT.

In the case of this clonotype: This sequence may be a read error, since a much larger clone differs from it by one base. The chain uses TRBV6-5 and TRBJ2-5; no definite D call. Germline CDR1 reads MNHEY; CDR2 reads SVGAGI. CDR3 length equals 11 residues. The V end was cut by 2 bases, the J end by 13 bases, with 11 bases between. Here the CDR3 reads CASSYRYERYF. DNA of the CDR3: TGTGCCAGCAGTTACCGGTACGAGCGGTACTTC.

V usage is TRBV21-1 and J usage is TRBJ2-5; no check of the table's D call, TRBD2, against the DNA was made. TRBV21-1 corresponds to a pseudogene. The CDR3 has 16 amino acids. The CDR3 loop is CASLQGLAGNQETQYF. The CDR3 DNA follows: TGTGCCAGCTTACAGGGACTAGCGGGTAACCAAGAGACCCAGTACTTC.

The chain carries TRBV9 and TRBJ1-5; D is ambiguous. Germline V lookup: CDR1 SGDLS, CDR2 YYNGEE. CDR3 length equals 14 residues. The V gene lost 4 bases and the J gene lost 5 bases, with 13 bases spanning the gap. CDR3 in DNA: TGTGCCAGCAGCCGCGATATAACCGATCAGCCCCAGCATTTT. Its translation: CASSRDITDQPQHF.

This clonotype was seen many times. The chain couples TRBV28 to TRBJ2-7; D could derive from TRBD1 or TRBD2 (5 bases each). Germline CDR1 and CDR2: MDHEN and SYDVKM. The CDR3 runs 11 residues. V was cut by 5 bases and J by 9 bases, with 11 bases left in between. CDR3 coding DNA: TGTGCCAGCAGTCCGGGGCGTGGGCAGTACTTC. As protein: CASSPGRGQYF.

This clonotype was counted a few times. V gene TRBV20-1 combines with J gene TRBJ2-1, with 12 bases fitting TRBD2. V was pared by 5 bases and J by 14 bases, with 13 bases of the junction left unmatched. The CDR3 is 14 amino acids. Per germline, CDR1 DFQATT and CDR2 SNEGSKA (reference sequence). The CDR3 coding sequence is TGCAGTGCTCCCCGCCTAGCGGGGGGGGTATTGAAGTTCTTC. Protein product: CSAPRLAGGVLKFF.

This chain joins TRBV12-3 or TRBV12-4 and TRBJ1-2; 8 bases fit TRBD1. With 6 bases clipped from V and 4 bases from J, the junction kept 7 bases outside the gene matches. The CDR3 totals 14 residues. The CDR3: CASRTGTGSYGYTF. In DNA form, the CDR3 reads TGTGCCAGCAGGACCGGGACAGGCTCCTATGGCTACACCTTC.